Here is one T cell receptor beta chain with its context. The record originates from a study of blood T cells in healthy people across ages. Healthy individuals of Caucasian origin from Russia, aged roughly 6 to 100, served as donors. Primers used in a second PCR of about 6 to 12 cycles were a sample-barcoded 5' primer and a J-beta primer mix. Every cDNA was tagged by a template-switch adaptor with 12 random nucleotides. TCRdb re-called the 5' RACE reads with MiXCR, one entry per CDR3 protein. There are 700,000 to 900,000 distinct CDR3 sequences in the sample; about 55% occur only once, and approximately 41% lies in the top ten. Germline-derived CDR1 and CDR2 are SEHNR and FQNEAQ (reference sequence). The CDR3 is made up of 17 amino acids.

The sequenced sample consisted of blood. The V call is TRBV7-9, the J call TRBJ2-5; a possible D gene is TRBD2 (5 bases). The J call may be incorrect, as the DNA end agrees better with TRBJ2-7. This TCR derives from a man of 80 years or more in good health. The CDR3 region is CASSLFRRKGVLDEQYF. Here the CDR3 DNA reads TGTGCCAGCAGCTTATTCAGGAGGAAGGGAGTGTTGGACGAGCAGTACTTC.